This record concerns one T cell receptor (beta chain) sequence. Its target is not known. This specimen belongs to a study of Siglec-9 on CD8 T cells in melanoma. Study-wide points: An effector memory CD8+ subset marked by Siglec-9 reportedly appeared to gather in melanoma.

V lost 3 bases to trimming and J lost 10 bases, with 11 bases between them. CDR3 length: 12 amino acids. The germline V gene encodes CDR1 SGHDT and CDR2 YYEEEE. This table comes from immunoSEQ multiplex PCR, and its TCRdb copy is limited to in-frame clones, with some not included. The table shows around 35,000 clones, with 80% to 85% occurring only once. The sample taken for sequencing was Siglec-9- CD8+ T cells sorted from blood. The chain joins TRBV5-6 to TRBJ2-1; D not certain. The sequence derives from a human donor in good health. The chain's CDR3 is CASSWVAGEQFF. The DNA for the CDR3 is TGTGCCAGCAGCTGGGTAGCCGGCGAGCAGTTCTTC.